Reported below is one TCR beta chain. This clone has only a few counts. This receptor's antigen is unknown. Base quality data are lacking; no much larger clone is found one base away. Receptor libraries were prepared by the immunoSEQ multiplex PCR assay. Following the manufacturer's protocol, the hsTCRB Kit was used to amplify rearranged TCR beta chain sequences. TCRB libraries were sequenced on an Illumina MiSeq. In the source study's methods: Demultiplexing, trimming and gene mapping were performed with the kit vendor's proprietary platform. TCRdb re-hosts the immuneACCESS table, in-frame sequences only. Its copies lack some clones; in the studies checked, an unresolved V gene accounts for under half of them, and the cause for the rest is not known. Clone size and V and J calls were adopted from that table, with D and trimming inferred from the DNA. The table for this sample lists around 24,000 clones; 79% of them were counted only once. The ten largest clones represent over 7.5% of the sample.

In the paper's terms, the time point label means: week 11, during vaccination. Every vaccine dose consisted of 300 ug of a 20-mer mutant IDH1 peptide in Montanide, administered subcutaneously together with topical imiquimod. Donors had newly diagnosed WHO grade 3 or 4 IDH1-mutant astrocytomas with loss of nuclear ATRX. The samples were drawn from NOA16, a multicentre, single-arm, open-label phase I trial in Germany that tested a mutant IDH1 peptide vaccine in humans for the first time. Genomic DNA for TCRB sequencing was isolated from EDTA blood with the DNeasy Blood and Tissue Kit. This entry comes from a study of a mutant IDH1 vaccine in newly diagnosed glioma (dated by TCRdb to the early 2020s). Regarding the research as a whole: Eight vaccinations were administered to patients in weeks 1, 3, 5, 7, 11, 15, 19 and 23, corresponding to visits V03 through V10. Vaccination started 4-6 weeks after radiotherapy alone, or was given together with temozolomide cycles in the groups whose treatment included chemotherapy. Of the 25 to 35 patients who were treated, 62.5% were male and roughly 40% were female, and the mean age was about 37 years. Before enrollment, patients had received standard therapy of radiotherapy alone, temozolomide alone, or radiochemotherapy with temozolomide; most received the combination. Peripheral blood was collected at six visits: V03 (baseline), V05, V07, V10, V12 and V13. For exploratory analyses, longitudinal TCRB deep sequencing was carried out in approximately 25 treated patients wherever samples were available. General study outcomes and caveats: Across multiple MHC alleles, vaccine-induced immune responses were seen in 90% to 95% of patients. The authors stated that sample limitations prevented analyses of patient blood samples from being reproduced. PBMC samples for TCRB deep sequencing were selected based on availability. Changes in the top peripheral T cell clonotypes picked up by TCRB sequencing did not appear to be linked to pseudoprogression.

The CDR3 measures 16 amino acids from cysteine to phenylalanine. Here the CDR3 DNA is all that survives: 48 bases in frame from base 1. V trim: 4 bases; J trim: 0 bases; unmatched bases: 5. The germline V gene yields MGHRA for CDR1 and YSYEKL for CDR2. Material: PBMCs, obtained from a glioma patient whose treatment included an IDH1 peptide vaccine. The sequence is built from TRBV4-1 and TRBJ1-1; 10 bases in the junction line up with TRBD1. The origin of this receptor is a man aged 40-49 years with glioma. DNA sequence: TGCGCCAGCAGCCCCTCGGACAGGGGGGTGAACACTGAAGCTTTCTTT. This yields the protein CASSPSDRGVNTEAFF.